This entry lists 27 T cell receptor beta chains sequenced from one sample in a study of T cells in Graves' hyperthyroidism and ophthalmopathy. TCR beta CDR3 region amplification was performed from RNA transcripts. The HTBI set primed first-round TCR CDR3 RT-PCR. TCRdb reanalysed the multiplex PCR reads using MiXCR and keeps one entry per CDR3 protein. There are more than 350,000 distinct CDR3 sequences in the sample; roughly 15% occur only once, and 15% to 20% lies in the top ten. Sequenced: blood. The receptors derive from a woman aged 25-40 years with Graves' ophthalmopathy.

This clonotype was recorded at least ten times. Compared with germline, one end of the junction differs, possibly owing to a read error. The rearrangement links TRBV7-7 to TRBJ2-1; no clear D. This CDR3 is built from 13 residues. CDR1 SSHAT and CDR2 FNYEAQ come from the germline V gene (reference sequence). CDR3: CASSLDGHNEQFF. Written as DNA, the CDR3 is TGTGCTAGCAGCTTAGACGGGCACAATGAGCAGTTCTTC.

In its sample, this clonotype was seen many times. The chain links TRBV12-3 or TRBV12-4 to TRBJ1-5; D is uncertain. V gave up 3 bases and J gave up 8 bases, with 17 bases separating them. The CDR3 runs to 15 residues. The CDR3 loop is CASSLSRSPTEPQHF. The DNA for the CDR3 is TGTGCCAGCAGTTTGTCCAGGTCTCCCACAGAGCCCCAGCATTTT.

There are many counts of this clonotype. The chain couples TRBV5-5 to TRBJ2-7, with 13 bases matching TRBD2. V was clipped by 4 bases and J by 4 bases; unmatched bases: 5. Germline V gene sequence: CDR1 SGHKS, CDR2 YYEKEE (reference sequence). The CDR3 contains 15 residues. The CDR3 sequence is CASSVRTSGGYEQYF. As DNA, the CDR3 is TGTGCCAGCAGCGTCAGGACTAGCGGGGGATACGAGCAGTACTTC.

This chain links TRBV9 with TRBJ2-5, with D perhaps assigned TRBD1 or TRBD2 (6 bases each). Germline V gene sequence: CDR1 SGDLS, CDR2 YYNGEE. The V and J ends lost 0 bases and 0 bases respectively, with 15 bases between them. The CDR3 is made up of 17 amino acids. As DNA, the CDR3 is TGTGCCAGCAGCGTAGCTACAGGAGGGGGGTACCAAGAGACCCAGTACTTC. Translated: CASSVATGGGYQETQYF.

The genes are TRBV20-1 and TRBJ2-7; 7 positions agree with TRBD2. V lost 5 bases, J lost 0 bases, and 1 base stayed unmatched. Germline lookup yields CDR1 DFQATT and CDR2 SNEGSKA (reference sequence). This CDR3 contains 12 residues. CDR3 bases: TGCAGTGCTGGGGGGGGCTCCTACGAGCAGTACTTC. It specifies CSAGGGSYEQYF.

The V gene is TRBV10-3, the J gene TRBJ1-6, with D maybe TRBD1 (5 bases). The CDR3 runs 13 residues. The ends were cut back, 8 bases at V and 13 bases at J, with 18 bases in the middle. Germline CDR1 is ENHRY and CDR2 is SYGVKD. The CDR3 region has the DNA TGTGCCATCTCGGGGGGGGAACGGGAGCCCCTCCACTTT. Protein product: CAISGGEREPLHF.

This clonotype has a count of ten or more. J is TRBJ1-6 and V is TRBV7-3, with TRBD1 matching over 7 bases. The V gene's germline CDR1 is SGHTA and CDR2 FQGTGA. CDR3 length: 14 amino acids. Trimming took 5 bases from V and 7 from J; bases not matched to a gene: 5. The DNA for the CDR3 is TGTGCCAGCAGCCCGGGGACAGAAAATTCACCCCTCCACTTT. Its protein is CASSPGTENSPLHF.

The chain combines TRBV20-1 with TRBJ2-7; D not resolved. The V gene's germline CDR1 is DFQATT and CDR2 SNEGSKA (reference sequence). Trimming removed 1 base from V and 3 bases from J, with 4 bases in between. CDR3 length: 11 residues. The CDR3 loop is CSARAFYEQYF. The CDR3 bases are TGCAGTGCTAGAGCATTCTACGAGCAGTACTTC.

The J gene is TRBJ2-1, the V gene TRBV7-9; D not resolved. The germline V gene encodes CDR1 SEHNR and CDR2 FQNEAQ (reference sequence). The length of the CDR3 is 15 residues. V lost 5 bases, J lost 12 bases, and 23 bases lay in between. The CDR3 here is CASSRNPMVYRGQFF. CDR3 sequence (DNA): TGTGCCAGCAGCCGAAACCCTATGGTGTACCGAGGGCAGTTCTTC. Looking up the rest from reference TRBV7-9 and TRBJ2-1 gives the full variable domain: DTGVSQNPRHKITKRGQNVTFRCDPISEHNRLYWYRQTLGQGPEFLTYFQNEAQLEKSRLLSDRFSAERPKGSFSTLEIQRTEQGDSAMYLCASSRNPMVYRGQFFGPGTRLTVL.

In regard to this clonotype: This may be a read error, as it is one base from a much larger clone. V and J are TRBV6-2 or TRBV6-3 and TRBJ2-7; D possibly corresponds to TRBD2 (7 bases). V lost 6 bases, J lost 6 bases, and 12 bases lay in between. This CDR3 has 12 amino acids. Germline CDR1 reads MNHEY; CDR2 reads SVGEGT. The CDR3 sequence is CASRAGASEQYF. CDR3 coding DNA: TGTGCCAGCAGGGCGGGGGCCAGCGAGCAGTACTTC.

The rearrangement links TRBV7-2 to TRBJ2-1, with D tentatively TRBD2 (7 bases). V lost 5 bases, J lost 7 bases, and 18 bases lay in between. The CDR3 contains 15 residues. The germline V gene has CDR1 SGHTA and CDR2 FQGNSA. CDR3 residues: CASSGFRAGANEQFF. Here the CDR3 DNA reads TGTGCCAGCAGCGGGTTTAGGGCGGGGGCTAATGAGCAGTTCTTC.

This clonotype was observed many times. The genes are TRBV27 and TRBJ2-3; unclear D gene. Trimming shortened V by 2 bases and J by 5 bases, and 8 bases separated the two germline ends. The CDR3 runs to 13 residues. Germline CDR1 reads MNHEY; CDR2 reads SMNVEV (reference sequence). In DNA, the CDR3 is TGTGCCAGCAGTTTAGTCCCGGGAGATACGCAGTATTTT. The encoded protein is CASSLVPGDTQYF.

At least ten counts were recorded for this clonotype. The rearrangement uses TRBV13 and TRBJ2-7; 11 positions agree with TRBD1. Germline V lookup: CDR1 PRHDT, CDR2 FYEKMQ (reference sequence). With V trimmed by 5 bases and J by 2 bases, 5 bases remained unmatched. This CDR3 has 15 amino acids. The CDR3 loop reads CASSAPGQGAYEQYF. The CDR3 DNA sequence: TGTGCCAGCAGCGCCCCGGGACAGGGGGCCTACGAGCAGTACTTC.

CDR3 nucleotide sequence: TGTGCCAGCAGCCCACCGACAGGGATCGGTCAGCCCCAGCATTTT. As protein: CASSPPTGIGQPQHF. This chain links TRBV28 with TRBJ1-5; 7 bases agree with TRBD1. The trim removed 6 bases at V and 6 bases at J, leaving 11 bases unmatched. CDR3 length equals 15 residues. Germline assignment: CDR1 MDHEN and CDR2 SYDVKM.

This clonotype occurred many times. The CDR3 sequence: CASSPDQGPEAFF. CDR3 nucleotides: TGTGCCAGCAGCCCAGATCAGGGCCCTGAAGCTTTCTTT. This chain joins TRBV7-9 and TRBJ1-1, with D possibly being TRBD1 (5 bases). Germline values: CDR1 SEHNR, CDR2 FQNEAQ (reference sequence). V was trimmed by 5 bases and J by 6 bases, leaving 13 bases between them. The CDR3 consists of 13 residues.

There are many counts of this clonotype. This chain joins TRBV2 and TRBJ2-7; perhaps D is TRBD1 or TRBD2 (6 bases each). Germline CDR1 reads SNHLY; CDR2 reads FYNNEI. The CDR3 totals 14 residues. Trimming pared 2 bases from V and 5 bases from J, leaving 13 bases between. The CDR3 DNA reads TGTGCCAGCAGTGAATGGGGGGCAGTCCACGAGCAGTACTTC. Residues: CASSEWGAVHEQYF.

About this clonotype: One base away lies a much larger clone, so this may be a sequencing read error. The V gene is TRBV4-1, the J gene TRBJ2-1; 8 bases align to TRBD2. CDR3 length: 15 residues. Looked up from germline, CDR1 is MGHRA and CDR2 is YSYEKL. For the CDR3, the DNA is TGCGCCAGCAGCCAAGGAAGCGGGGGCCCCAATGAGCGGTTCTTC. It yields the protein CASSQGSGGPNERFF.

This clonotype was observed many times. This rearrangement joins TRBV6-1 to TRBJ2-2; D may be TRBD2 (6 bases). CDR3 length: 15 amino acids. V was clipped by 7 bases and J by 3 bases, with 15 bases between them. The germline V gene has CDR1 MNHNS and CDR2 SASEGT. The CDR3 sequence: CASTYSGPYTGELFF. CDR3 coding DNA: TGTGCCAGCACCTACAGCGGGCCCTACACCGGGGAGCTGTTTTTT.

This clonotype was picked up many times. This chain links TRBV20-1 with TRBJ1-1; tentative D call: TRBD1 (6 bases). CDR1 and CDR2 (germline): DFQATT, SNEGSKA (reference sequence). The V end was cut by 1 base, the J end by 3 bases, with 15 bases between. The CDR3 has 15 amino acids. CDR3 DNA: TGCAGTGCTAGAGCGGGGGGGCTCCTGGACACTGAAGCTTTCTTT. Translating gives CSARAGGLLDTEAFF.

This clonotype was recorded many times. In DNA, the CDR3 is TGTGCCAGCAGTGTTTATGGGGGCATCCACGAGCAGTACTTC. Residues: CASSVYGGIHEQYF. The rearrangement links TRBV12-3 or TRBV12-4 to TRBJ2-7, with D perhaps TRBD1 (6 bases). The V end lost 5 bases, the J end lost 5 bases, and 16 bases lay between the germline ends. CDR3 length: 14 residues.

The genes are TRBV6-1 and TRBJ1-1; possible D gene TRBD1, 5 bases. This CDR3 spans 16 amino acids. CDR1 and CDR2 from the germline V gene are MNHNS and SASEGT. V was pared by 5 bases and J by 0 bases, with 16 bases between. The DNA for the CDR3 is TGTGCCAGCAGTCTGGGGGAAGACAACATGAACACTGAAGCTTTCTTT. Translation gives CASSLGEDNMNTEAFF.

This clonotype showed up many times. The chain is built from TRBV7-6 and TRBJ1-1; the D is unclear. V lost 7 bases and J lost 2, with 14 bases in between. Germline V gene sequence: CDR1 SGHVS, CDR2 FNYEAQ. The CDR3 covers 14 residues. The CDR3, as DNA: TGTGCCAGCACCCAAGGGTGGGGAAACACTGAAGCTTTCTTT. This codes for CASTQGWGNTEAFF.

This clonotype came up many times. The J gene is TRBJ2-7, the V gene TRBV13, with D maybe TRBD2 (6 bases). Trimming left V 0 bases short and J 4 bases short, with 13 bases between. The CDR3 is 15 residues long. CDR1 and CDR2 from the germline V gene are PRHDT and FYEKMQ (reference sequence). Here the CDR3 reads CASSLGGGAGYEQYF. The CDR3 region has the DNA TGTGCCAGCAGCTTAGGCGGGGGTGCCGGGTACGAGCAGTACTTC.

This clonotype was counted ten times or more. This chain links TRBV30 with TRBJ2-1; no clear D gene. Germline CDR1 reads GTSNPN; CDR2 reads SVGIG (reference sequence). The CDR3 is 12 amino acids. The V and J ends lost 0 bases and 5 bases respectively, with 5 bases between them. As DNA, the CDR3 is TGTGCCTGGAGTGTTGTAAACAATGAGCAGTTCTTC. It yields the protein CAWSVVNNEQFF.

Ten or more counts support this clonotype. The V and J genes are TRBV20-1 and TRBJ1-5, with a possible D match to TRBD1 (6 bases). Germline V gene sequence: CDR1 DFQATT, CDR2 SNEGSKA (reference sequence). V was cut by 5 bases and J by 1 base, with 18 bases left in between. This CDR3 spans 16 amino acids. This CDR3 is CSAHYPQGRSNQPQHF. Here the CDR3 DNA reads TGCAGTGCTCACTACCCACAGGGTAGAAGCAATCAGCCCCAGCATTTT.

This clonotype appeared many times. The J gene is TRBJ1-6, the V gene TRBV28; the D is unclear. The CDR3 extends over 12 amino acids. CDR1 is MDHEN, CDR2 SYDVKM, per germline. The V gene lost 3 bases and the J gene lost 16 bases, with 13 bases spanning the gap. CDR3 protein: CASSFMRSLLHF. Written as DNA, the CDR3 is TGTGCCAGCAGTTTCATGAGATCCCTTCTCCACTTT.

The chain has TRBV6-1 and TRBJ1-2; D ambiguous. Trimming took off 6 bases at V and 2 bases at J, with 13 bases between the two ends. Per germline, CDR1 MNHNS and CDR2 SASEGT. The CDR3 extends over 14 amino acids. The CDR3 region is CASRRDSLNYGYTF. For the CDR3, the DNA is TGTGCCAGCAGGCGGGATTCCCTAAACTATGGCTACACCTTC.